Listed here are 8 T cell receptor beta chains from one sample, sequenced in a study of early T cells in non-severe SARS-CoV-2 infection. TCRdb processed the 5' RACE reads anew with MiXCR; each CDR3 protein has one entry. The sample holds 63,000 or so distinct CDR3 sequences, about an eighth seen once. This specimen was whole blood, taken at baseline. The receptors stem from an adult who was a healthcare worker with PCR-confirmed SARS-CoV-2 infection or an uninfected control (not recorded which).

This clonotype was seen at least ten times. V is TRBV19 and J is TRBJ2-6; D ambiguous. There are 12 residues in the CDR3. V dropped 3 bases and J dropped 6 bases, with 3 bases sitting between them. CDR1 is LNHDA, CDR2 SQIVND, per germline (reference sequence). CDR3 amino acids: CASSIVANVLTF. CDR3 in DNA: TGTGCCAGTAGTATTGTGGCCAACGTCCTGACTTTC.

A few counts support this clonotype. CDR3 in DNA: TGCAGCGCCGGAGCAGGGTTTCTCGACGAGCAGTACTTC. Protein product: CSAGAGFLDEQYF. The chain recombines TRBV29-1 with TRBJ2-7, with D possibly matching TRBD1 (5 bases). The germline CDR1 and CDR2 sequences are SQVTM and ANQGSEA. The V and J ends lost 7 bases and 5 bases respectively, with 18 bases between them. The CDR3 extends over 13 amino acids.

The V and J genes are TRBV6-2 or TRBV6-3 and TRBJ2-3, with D uncertain. The germline V gene has CDR1 MNHEY and CDR2 SVGEGT. The length of the CDR3 is 12 residues. V gave up 5 bases and J gave up 1 base, with 4 bases separating them. CDR3 nucleotide sequence: TGTGCCAGCAGTCCGCGCACAGATACGCAGTATTTT. Encoded protein: CASSPRTDTQYF.

This chain uses TRBV5-1 with TRBJ1-1; D is ambiguous. This CDR3 contains 17 residues. V was pared by 4 bases and J by 5 bases, with 24 bases between. Per germline, CDR1 SGHRS and CDR2 YFSETQ. DNA of the CDR3: TGCGCCAGCAGCCTTCCCCCGGAGGGAGAGGGTTCGACTGAAGCTTTCTTT. It yields the protein CASSLPPEGEGSTEAFF.

In this sample, this clonotype turned up many times. This rearrangement joins TRBV12-3 or TRBV12-4 to TRBJ2-1, with TRBD2 as a possible D gene (5 bases). Trimming stripped 6 bases from V and 6 bases from J, with 15 bases between. This CDR3 is built from 14 residues. CDR3 in DNA: TGTGCCAGCAGCCGGAGGTCCGGGTCCAATGAGCAGTTCTTC. It is translated as CASSRRSGSNEQFF.

The chain is built from TRBV5-1 and TRBJ2-6; 7 nucleotides align to TRBD1. Germline lookup yields CDR1 SGHRS and CDR2 YFSETQ. J lost 2 bases, V lost 7 bases, and 3 bases had no gene match. The CDR3 covers 14 residues. DNA for the CDR3: TGCGCCAGCCGTGACAGGGCTGGGGCCAACGTCCTGACTTTC. Encoded protein: CASRDRAGANVLTF. Full variable domain (rest looked up from reference TRBV5-1 and TRBJ2-6): KAGVTQTPRYLIKTRGQQVTLSCSPISGHRSVSWYQQTPGQGLQFLFEYFSETQRNKGNFPGRFSGRQFSNSRSEMNVSTLELGDSALYLCASRDRAGANVLTFGAGSRLTVL.

A few counts support this clonotype. The CDR3 sequence is CASSLALATNEQFF. For the CDR3, the DNA is TGTGCCAGCAGCTTAGCCCTAGCCACCAATGAGCAGTTCTTC. The chain links TRBV7-2 to TRBJ2-1; D possibly corresponds to TRBD2 (5 bases). Trimming cost V 0 bases and J 6 bases, with 9 bases left between them. CDR3 length: 14 residues. Germline CDR1 and CDR2: SGHTA and FQGNSA.

The genes are TRBV5-5 and TRBJ1-2, with D possibly TRBD1 on 6 matching bases. Trimming took off 0 bases at V and 4 bases at J, with 16 bases between the two ends. CDR3 length equals 16 residues. Germline CDR1 reads SGHKS; CDR2 reads YYEKEE (reference sequence). The CDR3 DNA reads TGTGCCAGCAGCTTGGAATGGGGAACCAGGGGCTATGGCTACACCTTC. It is translated as CASSLEWGTRGYGYTF. Supplemented by reference TRBV5-5 and TRBJ1-2, the full variable domain reads DAGVTQSPTHLIKTRGQQVTLRCSPISGHKSVSWYQQVLGQGPQFIFQYYEKEERGRGNFPDRFSARQFPNYSSELNVNALLLGDSALYLCASSLEWGTRGYGYTFGSGTRLTVV.